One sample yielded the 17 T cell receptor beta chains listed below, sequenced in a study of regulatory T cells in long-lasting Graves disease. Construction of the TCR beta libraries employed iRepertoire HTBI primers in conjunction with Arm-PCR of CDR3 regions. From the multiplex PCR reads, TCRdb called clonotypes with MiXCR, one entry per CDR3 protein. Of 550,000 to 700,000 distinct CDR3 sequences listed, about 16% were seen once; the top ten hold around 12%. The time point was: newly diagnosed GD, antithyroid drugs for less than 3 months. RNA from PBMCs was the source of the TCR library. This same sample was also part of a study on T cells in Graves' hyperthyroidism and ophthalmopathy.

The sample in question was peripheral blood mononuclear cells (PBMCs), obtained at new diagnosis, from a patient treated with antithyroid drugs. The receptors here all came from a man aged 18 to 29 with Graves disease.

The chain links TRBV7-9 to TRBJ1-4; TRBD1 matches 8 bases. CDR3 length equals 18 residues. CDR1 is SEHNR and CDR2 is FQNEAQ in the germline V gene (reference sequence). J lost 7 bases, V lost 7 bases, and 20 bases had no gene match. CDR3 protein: CASISTDRALQGTEKLFF. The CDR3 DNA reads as TGTGCCAGCATCTCTACGGACAGGGCTCTCCAAGGAACTGAAAAACTGTTTTTT.

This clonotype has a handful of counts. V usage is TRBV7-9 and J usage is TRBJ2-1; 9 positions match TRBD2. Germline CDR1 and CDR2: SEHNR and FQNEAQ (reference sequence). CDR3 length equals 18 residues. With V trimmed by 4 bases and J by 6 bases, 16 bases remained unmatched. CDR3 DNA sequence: TGTGCCAGCAGCTCCCTTAGCGGGAGAGGGCCCCCGGCCAATGAGCAGTTCTTC. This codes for CASSSLSGRGPPANEQFF.

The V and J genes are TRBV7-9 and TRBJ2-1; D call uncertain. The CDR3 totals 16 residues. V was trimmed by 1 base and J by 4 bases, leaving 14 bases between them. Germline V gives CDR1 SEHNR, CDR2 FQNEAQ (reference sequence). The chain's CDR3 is CASSLGGSLRYNEQFF. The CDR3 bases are TGTGCCAGCAGCTTAGGTGGCAGCTTACGATACAATGAGCAGTTCTTC.

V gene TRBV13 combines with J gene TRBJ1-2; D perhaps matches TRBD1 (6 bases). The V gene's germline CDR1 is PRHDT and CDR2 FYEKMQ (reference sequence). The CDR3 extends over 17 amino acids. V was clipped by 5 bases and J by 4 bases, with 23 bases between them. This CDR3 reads CASSRKAEDRGFYGYTF. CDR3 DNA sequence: TGTGCCAGCAGCAGGAAGGCTGAGGACAGAGGATTCTATGGCTACACCTTC.

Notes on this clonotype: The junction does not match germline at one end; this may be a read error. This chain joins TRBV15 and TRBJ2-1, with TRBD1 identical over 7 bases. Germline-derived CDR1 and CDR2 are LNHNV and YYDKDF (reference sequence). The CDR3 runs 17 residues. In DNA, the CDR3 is TGTGCCACCAGCGGAGATGGTGCAGGGGGCTCCTACAATGAGCAGTTCTTC. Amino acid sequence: CATSGDGAGGSYNEQFF.

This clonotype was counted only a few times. CDR3 residues: CASSSDRGGPYEQYF. The CDR3 DNA follows: TGTGCCAGCAGTTCGGACAGGGGGGGGCCCTACGAGCAGTACTTC. The chain is built from TRBV11-2 and TRBJ2-7; 10 bases match TRBD1. This CDR3 contains 15 residues. CDR1 and CDR2 (germline): SGHAT, FQNNGV. After removal of 6 bases from V and 2 bases from J, the junction contained 7 bases not matched to a gene.

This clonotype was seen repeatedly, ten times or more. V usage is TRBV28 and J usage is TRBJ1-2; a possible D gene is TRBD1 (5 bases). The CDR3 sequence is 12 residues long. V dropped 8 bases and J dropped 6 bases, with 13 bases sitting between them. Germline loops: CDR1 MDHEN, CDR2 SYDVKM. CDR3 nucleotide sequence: TGTGCCAGCCGGAGGTCGGGGGATGGCTACACCTTC. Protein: CASRRSGDGYTF.

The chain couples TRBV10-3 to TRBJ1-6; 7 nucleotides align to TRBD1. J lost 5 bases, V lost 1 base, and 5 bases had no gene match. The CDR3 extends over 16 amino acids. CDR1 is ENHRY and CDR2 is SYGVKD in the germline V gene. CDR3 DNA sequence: TGTGCCATCAGTGAGTACGGACAGGCCAATAATTCACCCCTCCACTTT. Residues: CAISEYGQANNSPLHF.

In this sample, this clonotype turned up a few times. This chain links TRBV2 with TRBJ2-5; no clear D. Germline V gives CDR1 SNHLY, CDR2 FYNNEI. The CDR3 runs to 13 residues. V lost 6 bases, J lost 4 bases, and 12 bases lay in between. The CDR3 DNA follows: TGTGCCAGCAGCAAGCCGGAACGAGAGACCCAGTACTTC. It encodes CASSKPERETQYF.

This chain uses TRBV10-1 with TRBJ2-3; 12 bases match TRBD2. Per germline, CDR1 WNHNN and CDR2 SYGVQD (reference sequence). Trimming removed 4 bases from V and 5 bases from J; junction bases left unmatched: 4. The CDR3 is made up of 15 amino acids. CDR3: CASSGLAGVVDTQYF. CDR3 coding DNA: TGCGCCAGCAGTGGACTAGCGGGAGTGGTAGATACGCAGTATTTT.

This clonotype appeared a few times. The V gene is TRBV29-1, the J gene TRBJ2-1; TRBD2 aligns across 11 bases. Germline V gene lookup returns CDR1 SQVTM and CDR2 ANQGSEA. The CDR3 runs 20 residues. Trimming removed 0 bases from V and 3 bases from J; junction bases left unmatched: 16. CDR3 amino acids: CSVEDRLASGRTYIYNEQFF. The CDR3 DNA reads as TGCAGCGTTGAAGATCGCTTGGCTAGCGGGAGGACCTACATCTACAATGAGCAGTTCTTC.

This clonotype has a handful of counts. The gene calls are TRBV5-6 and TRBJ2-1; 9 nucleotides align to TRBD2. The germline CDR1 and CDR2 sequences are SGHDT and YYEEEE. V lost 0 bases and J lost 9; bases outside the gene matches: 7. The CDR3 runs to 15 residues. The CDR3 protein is CASSLDRTSVTEQFF. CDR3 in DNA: TGTGCCAGCAGCTTGGATAGGACTAGCGTCACTGAGCAGTTCTTC. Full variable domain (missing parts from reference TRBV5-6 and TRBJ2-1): DAGVTQSPTHLIKTRGQQVTLRCSPKSGHDTVSWYQQALGQGPQFIFQYYEEEERQRGNFPDRFSGHQFPNYSSELNVNALLLGDSALYLCASSLDRTSVTEQFFGPGTRLTVL.

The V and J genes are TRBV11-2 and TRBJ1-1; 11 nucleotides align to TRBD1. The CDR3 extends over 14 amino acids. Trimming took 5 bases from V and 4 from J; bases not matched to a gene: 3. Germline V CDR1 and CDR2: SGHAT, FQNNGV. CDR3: CASSTGQGATEAFF. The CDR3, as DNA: TGTGCCAGCAGCACCGGACAGGGGGCCACTGAAGCTTTCTTT.

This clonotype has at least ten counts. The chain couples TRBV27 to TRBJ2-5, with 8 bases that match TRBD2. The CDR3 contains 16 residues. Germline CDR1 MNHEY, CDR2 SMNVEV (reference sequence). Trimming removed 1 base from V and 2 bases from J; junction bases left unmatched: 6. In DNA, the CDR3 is TGTGCCAGCAGTTTATGGGCGGGAGGTACGCAAGAGACCCAGTACTTC. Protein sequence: CASSLWAGGTQETQYF.

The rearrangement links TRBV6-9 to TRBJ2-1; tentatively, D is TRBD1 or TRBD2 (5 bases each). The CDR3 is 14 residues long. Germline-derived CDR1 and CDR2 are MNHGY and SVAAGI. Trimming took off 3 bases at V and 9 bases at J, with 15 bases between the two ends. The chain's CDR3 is CASSYSKVGVEQFF. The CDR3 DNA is TGTGCCAGCAGTTACTCGAAGGTGGGGGTTGAGCAGTTCTTC.

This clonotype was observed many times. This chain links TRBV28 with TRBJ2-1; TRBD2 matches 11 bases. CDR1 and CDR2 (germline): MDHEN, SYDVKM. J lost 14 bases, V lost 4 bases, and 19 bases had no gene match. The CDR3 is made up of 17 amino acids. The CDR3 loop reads CASSWRTSGSDQPMEFF. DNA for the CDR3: TGTGCCAGCAGTTGGCGAACTAGCGGGAGTGATCAGCCCATGGAGTTCTTC.

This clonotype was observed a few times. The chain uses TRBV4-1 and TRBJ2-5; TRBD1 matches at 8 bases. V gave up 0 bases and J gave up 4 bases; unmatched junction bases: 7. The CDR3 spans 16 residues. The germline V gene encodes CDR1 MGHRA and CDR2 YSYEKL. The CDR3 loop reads CASSQDRTGRGETQYF. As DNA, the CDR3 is TGCGCCAGCAGCCAAGACCGGACAGGGCGGGGAGAGACCCAGTACTTC.